The clone carrying this T cell receptor beta chain occurred once. Its antigen remains unknown. The sample belongs to a study of shared clonotypes between healthy human individuals. Germline V gene sequence: CDR1 MNHNS, CDR2 SASEGT. The CDR3 is 13 residues long. The V end lost 2 bases, the J end lost 2 bases, and 6 bases lay between the germline ends. Whole-study findings and limits: Clonotype sharing across several donors was observed for 4% to 6.5% of naive CD4 clonotypes. Estimated richness was generally greater in naive than memory subsets.

The table came from immunoSEQ multiplex PCR; TCRdb's copy has only in-frame clones and leaves some out. Among 550,000 to 800,000 clones, 74% were seen once, and the ten largest hold roughly 1.7%. Sequenced input: memory CD4+ T cells sorted from blood. Subset described: CD45RA-negative fraction. The chain joins TRBV6-1 to TRBJ1-2; no reliable D call. The origin of this receptor is a woman in her twenties or thirties in good health. Written as DNA, the CDR3 is TGTGCCAGCAGTGAACTCTCCAACTATGGCTACACCTTC. Encoded protein: CASSELSNYGYTF.